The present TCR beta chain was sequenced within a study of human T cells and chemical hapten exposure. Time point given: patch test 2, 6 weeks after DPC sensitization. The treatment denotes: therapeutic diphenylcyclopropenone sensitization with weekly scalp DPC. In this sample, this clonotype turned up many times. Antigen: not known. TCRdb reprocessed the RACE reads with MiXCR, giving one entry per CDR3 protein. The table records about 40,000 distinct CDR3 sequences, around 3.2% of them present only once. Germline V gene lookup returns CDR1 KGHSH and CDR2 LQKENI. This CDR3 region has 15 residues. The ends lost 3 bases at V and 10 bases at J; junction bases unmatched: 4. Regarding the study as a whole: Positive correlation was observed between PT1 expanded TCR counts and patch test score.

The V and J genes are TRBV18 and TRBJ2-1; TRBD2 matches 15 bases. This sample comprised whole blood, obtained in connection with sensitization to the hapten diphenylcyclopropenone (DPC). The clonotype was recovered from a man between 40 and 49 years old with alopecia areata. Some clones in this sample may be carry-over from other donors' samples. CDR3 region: CASSPGLAGGDEQFF. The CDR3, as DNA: TGTGCCAGCTCACCGGGACTAGCGGGAGGTGACGAGCAGTTCTTC.